These 2 T cell receptor beta chains were sequenced from one sample in a study of T cell repertoires in cytomegalovirus infection. TCRdb processed the reads anew with MiXCR; each CDR3 protein has one entry. This sample has some 400,000 distinct CDR3 sequences; approximately 32% occur once, and the top ten carry approximately 13%. Sequences were obtained from PBMCs. These receptors all come from a human donor in good health (CMV status not recorded). Some clones in this sample may be carry-over from other donors' samples.

The chain links TRBV18 to TRBJ2-7; 12 bases are shared with TRBD2. The CDR3 sequence is 14 residues long. Trimming removed 4 bases from V and 4 bases from J; junction bases left unmatched: 2. Germline V gene data show CDR1 as KGHSH and CDR2 as LQKENI. CDR3 region: CASSRLAGEYEQYF. CDR3 nucleotides: TGTGCCAGCTCACGACTAGCGGGGGAGTACGAGCAGTACTTC.

This clonotype was recorded a few times. The gene calls are TRBV5-6 and TRBJ2-2; D is possibly TRBD2 (6 bases). Trimming cost V 4 bases and J 5 bases, with 15 bases left between them. CDR1 and CDR2 from the germline V gene are SGHDT and YYEEEE. The CDR3 consists of 15 residues. The CDR3 DNA is TGTGCCAGCAGCCGCGGGGCCGGGCTGACCGGGGAGCTGTTTTTT. It translates to CASSRGAGLTGELFF.